This TCR beta chain was sequenced for a study of T-cell memory formation after mild COVID-19. General study findings and limits: Researchers could not confirm that second-wave clones peaking on day 37 targeted SARS-CoV-2. Some SARS-CoV-2-responding clones were already detected in memory before infection.

The CDR3 has 15 amino acids. V gave up 7 bases and J gave up 6 bases, with 18 bases separating them. The V gene's germline CDR1 is SGHVS and CDR2 FQNEAQ. Sample barcodes and UMIs were carried by the TCR alpha and TCR beta cDNA libraries that 5'RACE generated with constant-segment primers. Each CDR3 protein gets one entry after TCRdb re-called the 5' RACE reads with MiXCR. Found here are a few hundred thousand distinct CDR3 sequences, approximately 15% of them singletons; the top ten hold about 22%. Comments on this clonotype: Its antigen remains unidentified.

This TCR derives from a man aged 18 to 29 who had mild COVID-19 (a few samples of this study predate the infection). Cell type and time point are not known. V and J are TRBV7-8 and TRBJ2-2; D not resolved. Input material: PBMCs or a T cell subset sorted from them (not recorded which). CDR3 sequence reads: CASTHHRPQAGELFF. The CDR3 coding sequence is TGTGCCAGCACGCACCACAGACCGCAGGCCGGGGAGCTGTTTTTT. The full variable domain, with the rest looked up from reference TRBV7-8 and TRBJ2-2, is GAGVSQSPRYKVAKRGQDVALRCDPISGHVSLFWYQQALGQGPEFLTYFQNEAQLDKSGLPSDRFFAERPEGSVSTLKIQRTQQEDSAVYLCASTHHRPQAGELFFGEGSRLTVL.